Each of the 8 T cell receptor beta chains below was sequenced from the same sample in a study of radiation and T cells in renal cell carcinoma. Time point reported: baseline pretreatment blood. Treatment of the sample: 15 Gy SBRT to primary tumor, nephrectomy 4 weeks later. Only in-frame clones appear in the TCRdb table, and some are missing; sequencing was by immunoSEQ multiplex PCR. The table lists 130,000 or so clones, roughly 83% of them singletons. This specimen was blood, taken from a patient whose treatment included radiotherapy and nephrectomy. The origin of the receptors is a woman in her 50s with renal cell carcinoma.

The J gene is TRBJ1-2, the V gene TRBV29-1; tentatively, D is TRBD1 (6 bases). Germline CDR1 is SQVTM and CDR2 is ANQGSEA. This CDR3 has 12 residues. Trimming left V 4 bases short and J 3 bases short, with 9 bases between. This chain's CDR3 is CSVGDTDYGYTF. For the CDR3, the DNA is TGCAGCGTTGGGGACACAGACTATGGCTACACCTTC.

This chain connects TRBV9 to TRBJ1-3; D possibly corresponds to TRBD1 (5 bases). This CDR3 is 15 amino acids long. Between the trimmed V and J ends, which lost 4 bases and 4 bases, there was a span of 15 bases. The germline V gene encodes CDR1 SGDLS and CDR2 YYNGEE. In DNA, the CDR3 is TGTGCCAGCAGCTGGGGGGGGGTCGCCGGAAACACCATATATTTT. It specifies CASSWGGVAGNTIYF.

The chain uses TRBV28 and TRBJ2-7, with 9 bases lining up with TRBD1. In germline, CDR1 is MDHEN, CDR2 SYDVKM. The CDR3 spans 14 residues. V shed 6 bases, J shed 5 bases, and the junction held 8 bases outside the gene matches. For the CDR3, the DNA is TGTGCCAGCAGAACCGGGACAGGGAGGAACGAGCAGTACTTC. Translating it yields CASRTGTGRNEQYF.

This chain connects TRBV23-1 to TRBJ2-7; possible D gene TRBD1, 6 bases. TRBV23-1 is an ORF; its function is uncertain. Trimming left V 1 base short and J 2 bases short, with 24 bases between. The CDR3 spans 19 residues. The CDR3 region is CASSQYIGAGVMAAYEQYF. CDR3 nucleotide sequence: TGCGCCAGCAGTCAATACATCGGGGCAGGGGTGATGGCAGCCTACGAGCAGTACTTC.

The rearrangement links TRBV4-1 to TRBJ1-6, with 9 positions matching TRBD1. Germline CDR1 MGHRA, CDR2 YSYEKL. The CDR3 is made up of 16 amino acids. J was trimmed by 4 bases and V by 3 bases; bases with no gene match: 4. The CDR3 DNA reads as TGCGCCAGCAGCCAGTCCGGGACAGGGTATAATTCACCCCTCCACTTT. This codes for CASSQSGTGYNSPLHF.

V gene TRBV6-5 combines with J gene TRBJ2-7; possible D gene TRBD2, 7 bases. This CDR3 contains 14 residues. Germline CDR1 reads MNHEY; CDR2 reads SVGAGI. Trimming took off 6 bases at V and 5 bases at J, with 17 bases between the two ends. CDR3 nucleotides: TGTGCCAGCAGGCAGGCAGAGGGGGGGCACGAGCAGTACTTC. It encodes CASRQAEGGHEQYF.

The rearrangement uses TRBV5-1 and TRBJ2-3; no reliable D call. The germline gives CDR1 SGHRS, CDR2 YFSETQ. V was clipped by 0 bases and J by 4 bases, with 9 bases between them. This CDR3 is built from 14 residues. CDR3 residues: CASSLEGSADTQYF. CDR3 nucleotides: TGCGCCAGCAGCTTGGAGGGCAGCGCAGATACGCAGTATTTT.

The chain is built from TRBV11-2 and TRBJ2-1; 7 nucleotides align to TRBD2. Germline CDR1 and CDR2: SGHAT and FQNNGV. J was trimmed by 1 base and V by 3 bases; bases with no gene match: 9. The CDR3 covers 17 residues. CDR3 sequence (DNA): TGTGCCAGCAGCTTGGATGAGCTAGCGGCTTCCTACAATGAGCAGTTCTTC. Its protein product is CASSLDELAASYNEQFF.